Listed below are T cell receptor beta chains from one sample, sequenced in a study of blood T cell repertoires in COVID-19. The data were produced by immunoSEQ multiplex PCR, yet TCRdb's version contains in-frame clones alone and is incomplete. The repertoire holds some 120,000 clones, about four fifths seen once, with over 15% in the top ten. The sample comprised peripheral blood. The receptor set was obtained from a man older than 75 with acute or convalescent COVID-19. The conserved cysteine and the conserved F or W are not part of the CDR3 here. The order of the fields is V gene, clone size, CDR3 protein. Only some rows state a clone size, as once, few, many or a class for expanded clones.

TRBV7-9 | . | ASSFEGGGNQPQH
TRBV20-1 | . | SASRDRGQF
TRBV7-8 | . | ASSLAGSGATNEQF
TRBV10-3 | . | AISEGGADTQY
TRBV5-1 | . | ASSLGGHEQETQY
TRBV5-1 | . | ASSLAPGRGGQYEQY
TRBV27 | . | ASKSVLTRETQY
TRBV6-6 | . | ASSLQVGGANVLT
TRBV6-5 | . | ASRGRGYEQY
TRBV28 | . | ASSLYQDRGEFSYNSPLH
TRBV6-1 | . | ASSDLSYGGQETQY
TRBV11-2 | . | ASSLGGLAKNIQY
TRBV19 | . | ASHPGGYNNEQF
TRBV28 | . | ASSSLAGGRETQY
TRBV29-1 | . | SCRGAGNTIY
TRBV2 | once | ASSGLALQETQY
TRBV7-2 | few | ASSYGGSSSYEQY
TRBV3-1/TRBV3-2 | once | ASSPDGVSYT
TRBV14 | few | ASSPRTGWDTEAF
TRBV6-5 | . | ASTIDRGLGSPLH